These 7 T cell receptor beta chains share one sample of origin, sequenced in a study of blood T cell repertoires in COVID-19. The protocol was immunoSEQ multiplex PCR, while the TCRdb copy is restricted to in-frame clones and leaves out a portion. The repertoire holds tens of thousands of clones, with 90% as singletons. Sequencing was done on a sample of peripheral blood. These receptors were collected from a human donor in a cohort sampled during active COVID-19.

The chain is built from TRBV5-5 and TRBJ2-7, with TRBD1 matching 8 bases. Germline values: CDR1 SGHKS, CDR2 YYEKEE (reference sequence). CDR3 length: 13 residues. The CDR3, as DNA: TGTGCCAGCAGTTTGGGGACAGGCTACGAGCAGTACGTC. Its protein product is CASSLGTGYEQYV.

The gene calls are TRBV15 and TRBJ2-1, with a tentative D call TRBD2 (6 bases). Germline CDR1 is LNHNV and CDR2 is YYDKDF (reference sequence). The CDR3 runs 16 residues. Trimming removed 1 base at V and 6 bases at J, with 16 bases between. The DNA of the CDR3 is TGTGCCACCAGCAGAGTACCGGGCGGGACCTTCAATGAGCAGTTCTTC. Its protein product is CATSRVPGGTFNEQFF.

The rearrangement uses TRBV3-1 (or the pseudogene TRBV3-2) and TRBJ2-7; TRBD2 aligns across 7 bases. The CDR3 covers 17 residues. V was pared by 2 bases and J by 4 bases, with 14 bases of the junction left unmatched. Germline lookup yields CDR1 LGHDT and CDR2 YNNKEL (reference sequence). The CDR3, as DNA: TGTGCCAGCAGCCAAATTATGGGTTCGGCGGGAGCGTACGAGCAGTACTTC. Translated: CASSQIMGSAGAYEQYF.

This clone was recorded only once. The V and J genes are TRBV19 and TRBJ2-7; 10 bases agree with TRBD1. CDR3 length: 15 amino acids. V trimming: 4 bases; J trimming: 1 base; junction bases outside the gene matches: 4. The V gene's germline CDR1 is LNHDA and CDR2 SQIVND (reference sequence). In DNA, the CDR3 is TGTGCCAGTAGTAGGGACAGGGGCGCGTCCTACGAGCAGTACTTC. As protein: CASSRDRGASYEQYF.

The chain recombines TRBV29-1 with TRBJ1-2; 8 nucleotides agree with TRBD1. Germline V lookup: CDR1 SQVTM, CDR2 ANQGSEA. The CDR3 is made up of 11 amino acids. The CDR3 region has the DNA TGCAGAGCAGGGGGCGCAGATGGCTACACCTTC. This encodes CRAGGADGYTF.

This clone was recorded only once. The chain employs TRBV2 and TRBJ2-3; D is undetermined. The CDR3 has 13 amino acids. Trimming took 7 bases from V and 1 from J, leaving 9 bases between them. Germline V gives CDR1 SNHLY, CDR2 FYNNEI. CDR3 in amino acids: CASKLEGTDTQYF. The CDR3 DNA sequence: TGTGCCAGCAAGCTTGAGGGCACAGATACGCAGTATTTT.

This sequence joins TRBV6-5 and TRBJ2-7, with TRBD1 identical over 7 bases. The J segment lost 6 bases and the V segment lost 6 bases, leaving 11 bases of the junction unmatched. The CDR3 spans 14 residues. Germline CDR1 MNHEY, CDR2 SVGAGI. CDR3 DNA: TGTGCCAGCAGGCCTACACAGGGGTTTGGCGAGCAGTACGTC. It yields the protein CASRPTQGFGEQYV.